This T cell receptor beta chain was profiled in a study of spatial heterogeneity in lung cancer. Germline trimming cut 1 base from V and 15 bases from J; bases unmatched to any gene: 8. CDR1 and CDR2 from the germline V gene are SGHTA and FQGNSA. This CDR3 comprises 13 residues. This clonotype was detected many times. Antigen: not known. Findings of the study overall: Mutation counts in tumors were tracked by counts of expanded intratumoral alpha and beta TCRs. The recorded estimate of tumor T cell coverage is about 6.8% for alpha chains and more than 11% for beta chains.

MiXCR was run by TCRdb on the 5' RACE reads, yielding one entry per CDR3 protein. The sample records 7,500 or so distinct CDR3 sequences, 14% being singletons. Time point specified: sample taken at primary tumor resection. Material: lung tumor tissue, obtained at surgery. This clonotype was obtained from a female donor with early-stage non-small cell lung cancer. The J gene is TRBJ2-1, the V gene TRBV7-2; TRBD1 matches at 8 bases. CDR3 region: CASSLDPGTGGFF. CDR3 nucleotide sequence: TGTGCCAGCAGCTTAGACCCCGGGACAGGCGGGTTCTTC.